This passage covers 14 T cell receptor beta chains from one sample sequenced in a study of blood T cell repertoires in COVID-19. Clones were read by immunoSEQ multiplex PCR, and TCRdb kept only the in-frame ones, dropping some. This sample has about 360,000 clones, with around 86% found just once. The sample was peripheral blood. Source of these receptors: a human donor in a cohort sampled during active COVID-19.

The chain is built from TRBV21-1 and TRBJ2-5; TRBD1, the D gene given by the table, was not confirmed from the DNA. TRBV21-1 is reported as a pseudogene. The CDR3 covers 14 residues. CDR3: CASNHDRDKETQYF. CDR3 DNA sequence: TGTGCCAGCAACCATGACAGAGATAAAGAGACCCAGTACTTC.

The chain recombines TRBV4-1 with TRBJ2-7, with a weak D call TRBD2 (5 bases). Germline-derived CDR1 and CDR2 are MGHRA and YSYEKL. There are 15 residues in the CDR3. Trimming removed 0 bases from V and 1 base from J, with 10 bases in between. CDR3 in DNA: TGCGCCAGCAGCCAAGAATCCGGGATGTCCTACGAGCAGTACTTC. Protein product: CASSQESGMSYEQYF.

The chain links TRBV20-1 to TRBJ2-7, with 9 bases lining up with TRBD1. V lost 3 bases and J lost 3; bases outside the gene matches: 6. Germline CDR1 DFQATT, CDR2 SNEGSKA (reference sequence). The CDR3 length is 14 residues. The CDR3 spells CSASPDRGNYEQYF. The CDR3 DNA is TGCAGTGCTAGTCCCGACAGGGGGAACTACGAGCAGTACTTC.

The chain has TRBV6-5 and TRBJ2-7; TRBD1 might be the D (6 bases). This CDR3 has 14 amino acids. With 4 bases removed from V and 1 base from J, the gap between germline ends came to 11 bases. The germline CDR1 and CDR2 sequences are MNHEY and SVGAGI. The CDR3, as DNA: TGTGCCAGCAGTTCACAGGGCTGGTCCTACGAGCAGTACTTC. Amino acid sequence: CASSSQGWSYEQYF.

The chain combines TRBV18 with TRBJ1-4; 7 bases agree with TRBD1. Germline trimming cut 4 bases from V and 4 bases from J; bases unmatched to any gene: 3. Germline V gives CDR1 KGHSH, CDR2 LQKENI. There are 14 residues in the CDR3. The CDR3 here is CASSRRQGNEKLFF. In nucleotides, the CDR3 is TGTGCCAGCTCACGTCGACAGGGTAATGAAAAACTGTTTTTT.

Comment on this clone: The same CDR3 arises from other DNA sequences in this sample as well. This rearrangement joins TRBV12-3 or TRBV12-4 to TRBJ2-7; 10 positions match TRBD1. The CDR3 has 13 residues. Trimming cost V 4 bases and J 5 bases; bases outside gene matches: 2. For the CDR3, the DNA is TGTGCCAGCAGTTCGGGACAGGGGAACGAGCAGTACTTC. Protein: CASSSGQGNEQYF.

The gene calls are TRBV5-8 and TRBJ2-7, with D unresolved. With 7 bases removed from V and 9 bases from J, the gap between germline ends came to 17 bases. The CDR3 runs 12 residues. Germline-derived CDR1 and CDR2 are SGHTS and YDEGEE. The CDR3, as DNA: TGTGCCAGCGTCGAGATTGAGGTGGTGCAGTACTTC. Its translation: CASVEIEVVQYF.

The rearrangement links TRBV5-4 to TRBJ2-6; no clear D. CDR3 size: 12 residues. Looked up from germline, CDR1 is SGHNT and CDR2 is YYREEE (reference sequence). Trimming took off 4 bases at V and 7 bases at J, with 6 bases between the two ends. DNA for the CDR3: TGTGCCAGCAGCCCTCTAGCCAACGTCCTGACTTTC. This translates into CASSPLANVLTF. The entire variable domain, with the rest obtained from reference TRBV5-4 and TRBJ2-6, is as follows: ETGVTQSPTHLIKTRGQQVTLRCSSQSGHNTVSWYQQALGQGPQFIFQYYREEENGRGNFPPRFSGLQFPNYSSELNVNALELDDSALYLCASSPLANVLTFGAGSRLTVL.

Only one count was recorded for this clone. CDR3 bases: TGTGCCTGGAGTGATGGCAGGCTCACTGAAGCTTTCTTT. Translation: CAWSDGRLTEAFF. The genes are TRBV30 and TRBJ1-1, with D unclear. Trimming removed 1 base from V and 4 bases from J, with 10 bases in between. The CDR3 totals 13 residues. Germline CDR1 GTSNPN, CDR2 SVGIG (reference sequence).

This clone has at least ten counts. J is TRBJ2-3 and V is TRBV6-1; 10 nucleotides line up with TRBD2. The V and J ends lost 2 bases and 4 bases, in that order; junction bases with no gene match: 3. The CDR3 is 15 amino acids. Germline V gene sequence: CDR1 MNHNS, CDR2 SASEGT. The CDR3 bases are TGTGCCAGCAGTGAATTCAGCGGGGGGGCAGATACGCAGTATTTT. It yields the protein CASSEFSGGADTQYF.

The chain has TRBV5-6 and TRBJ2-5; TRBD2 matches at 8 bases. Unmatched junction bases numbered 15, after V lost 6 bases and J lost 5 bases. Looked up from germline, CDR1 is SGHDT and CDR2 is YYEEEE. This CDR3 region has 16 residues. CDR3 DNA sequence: TGTGCCAGCACTCTTCGACTAGCGAGATATGGGGAGACCCAGTACTTC. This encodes CASTLRLARYGETQYF.

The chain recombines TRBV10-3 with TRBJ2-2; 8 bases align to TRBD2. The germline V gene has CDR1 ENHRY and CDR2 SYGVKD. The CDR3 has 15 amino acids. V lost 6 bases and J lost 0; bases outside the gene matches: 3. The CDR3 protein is CAIRPSGPNTGELFF. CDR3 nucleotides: TGTGCCATCAGACCTAGCGGGCCGAACACCGGGGAGCTGTTTTTT.

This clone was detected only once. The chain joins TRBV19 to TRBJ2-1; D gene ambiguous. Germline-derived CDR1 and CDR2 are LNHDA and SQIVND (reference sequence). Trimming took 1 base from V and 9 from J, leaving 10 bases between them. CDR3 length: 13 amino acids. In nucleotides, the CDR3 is TGTGCCAGTAGTATAGGACGCTCAGGTGAGCAGTTCTTC. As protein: CASSIGRSGEQFF. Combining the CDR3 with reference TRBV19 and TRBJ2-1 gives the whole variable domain DGGITQSPKYLFRKEGQNVTLSCEQNLNHDAMYWYRQDPGQGLRLIYYSQIVNDFQKGDIAEGYSVSREKKESFPLTVTSAQKNPTAFYLCASSIGRSGEQFFGPGTRLTVL.

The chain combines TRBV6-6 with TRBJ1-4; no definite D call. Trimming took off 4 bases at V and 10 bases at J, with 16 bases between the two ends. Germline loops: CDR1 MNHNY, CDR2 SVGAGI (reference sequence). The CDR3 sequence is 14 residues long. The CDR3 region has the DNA TGTGCCAGCAGTTTTAACAGAGCCATGGGAAAACTGTTTTTT. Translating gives CASSFNRAMGKLFF.